Below are 16 T cell receptor beta chains sequenced from a single sample in a study of blood T cell repertoires in COVID-19. Profiled with immunoSEQ multiplex PCR; TCRdb holds only in-frame clones, not every one. The table shows some 110,000 clones, with approximately 85% occurring only once. The sequenced material came from peripheral blood. Every receptor here comes from an elderly woman with COVID-19, enrolled during active disease.

In its sample, this clone was seen once. The chain carries TRBV2 and TRBJ2-3, with 13 bases fitting TRBD2. From germline, CDR1 is SNHLY and CDR2 FYNNEI. CDR3 length equals 16 residues. The trim removed 8 bases at V and 3 bases at J, leaving 8 bases unmatched. The CDR3 loop is CASDLGLAGKTDTQYF. CDR3 nucleotide sequence: TGTGCCAGCGACCTGGGACTAGCGGGAAAAACAGATACGCAGTATTTT.

The chain is built from TRBV2 and TRBJ2-6, with D maybe TRBD2 (6 bases). Germline CDR1 SNHLY, CDR2 FYNNEI. CDR3 size: 15 residues. With 3 bases removed from V and 2 bases from J, the gap between germline ends came to 8 bases. As DNA, the CDR3 is TGTGCCAGCAGTGATTGGGGGGCTGGGGCCAACGTCCTGACTTTC. Translation: CASSDWGAGANVLTF.

J is TRBJ2-1 and V is TRBV11-3; 11 bases match TRBD1. With 4 bases clipped from V and 8 bases from J, the junction kept 7 bases outside the gene matches. The CDR3 length is 15 residues. Germline assignment: CDR1 SGHNT and CDR2 YENEEA. CDR3 nucleotide sequence: TGTGCCAGCAGCTCGAAAGGACAGGGGGCTTATGAGCAGTTCTTC. It yields the protein CASSSKGQGAYEQFF.

The chain uses TRBV7-2 and TRBJ2-7, with 7 bases fitting TRBD2. Trimming took 4 bases from V and 7 from J; bases not matched to a gene: 7. There are 13 residues in the CDR3. Germline V gene data show CDR1 as SGHTA and CDR2 as FQGNSA. CDR3 loop: CASSSRLAGEQYF. DNA for the CDR3: TGTGCCAGCAGCTCAAGACTAGCTGGGGAGCAGTACTTC.

The chain recombines TRBV9 with TRBJ2-2; tentative D call: TRBD2 (5 bases). This CDR3 is 15 amino acids long. CDR1 is SGDLS, CDR2 YYNGEE, per germline. V was clipped by 6 bases and J by 4 bases, with 16 bases between them. CDR3 sequence: CASNLGLAGTGELFF. DNA for the CDR3: TGTGCCAGCAACCTCGGACTTGCGGGCACCGGGGAGCTGTTTTTT.

The chain uses TRBV24-1 and TRBJ2-7; 8 nucleotides match TRBD1. Germline V CDR1 and CDR2: KGHDR, SFDVKD. There are 16 residues in the CDR3. The V segment lost 0 bases and the J segment 3 bases; nucleotides outside the gene matches: 6. CDR3 sequence: CATSDLFRDRGYEQYF. The CDR3, as DNA: TGTGCCACCAGTGATTTGTTTCGAGACAGGGGCTACGAGCAGTACTTC.

The rearrangement uses TRBV4-3 and TRBJ2-3; D might be TRBD1 (6 bases). The CDR3 is 15 residues long. Per germline, CDR1 LGHNA and CDR2 YSLEER. Between the trimmed V and J ends, which lost 1 base and 8 bases, there was a span of 16 bases. CDR3 sequence: CASSQASDSRATQYF. As DNA, the CDR3 is TGCGCCAGCAGCCAAGCGTCGGACAGCCGAGCTACGCAGTATTTT.

The chain is built from TRBV7-9 and TRBJ2-3; D ambiguous. Trimming left V 2 bases short and J 3 bases short, with 9 bases between. Per germline, CDR1 SEHNR and CDR2 FQNEAQ (reference sequence). CDR3 size: 14 residues. CDR3 region: CASSLPRETDTQYF. CDR3 bases: TGTGCCAGCAGCTTACCTCGAGAAACAGATACGCAGTATTTT.

The chain links TRBV12-3 or TRBV12-4 to TRBJ2-5; D is possibly TRBD1 (5 bases). This CDR3 has 13 residues. The V end was cut by 1 base, the J end by 5 bases, with 8 bases between. The DNA of the CDR3 is TGTGCCAGCAGTTTAGGCAGGGTGGAGACCCAGTACTTC. It specifies CASSLGRVETQYF.

This chain links TRBV18 with TRBJ2-1; tentatively, D is TRBD2 (5 bases). CDR3 length: 14 amino acids. V was pared by 5 bases and J by 5 bases, with 13 bases between. The germline V gene encodes CDR1 KGHSH and CDR2 LQKENI. CDR3 protein: CASSSSMRDNEQFF. The CDR3 bases are TGTGCCAGCTCATCGTCGATGAGGGACAATGAGCAGTTCTTC.

The table lists this clone with a few counts. The rearrangement links TRBV3-1 (or the pseudogene TRBV3-2) to TRBJ1-1; D gene uncertain. Per the germline V gene, CDR1 is LGHDT and CDR2 is YNNKEL (reference sequence). Deletions cut 1 base from V and 2 bases from J, with 5 bases between. The CDR3 totals 13 residues. Here the CDR3 reads CASSQGGNTEAFF. The CDR3 nucleotides read TGTGCCAGCAGCCAAGGCGGAAACACTGAAGCTTTCTTT.

The rearrangement joins TRBV6-1 to TRBJ2-6, with a weak D call TRBD1 (6 bases). Germline V gene sequence: CDR1 MNHNS, CDR2 SASEGT. The CDR3 runs to 17 residues. Trimming left V 4 bases short and J 1 base short, with 14 bases between. The CDR3 sequence: CASSGQDLLSGANVLTF. The CDR3, as DNA: TGTGCCAGCAGTGGACAGGACCTACTGTCTGGGGCCAACGTCCTGACTTTC.

Only one count was recorded for this clone. CDR3 sequence: CASSISGATPYEQYF. The CDR3 region has the DNA TGTGCCAGTAGTATCTCAGGGGCCACCCCCTACGAGCAGTACTTC. The chain links TRBV19 to TRBJ2-7; possible D gene TRBD1, 6 bases. The CDR3 contains 15 residues. With 3 bases removed from V and 2 bases from J, the gap between germline ends came to 14 bases. Per the germline V gene, CDR1 is LNHDA and CDR2 is SQIVND (reference sequence).

The chain joins TRBV5-5 to TRBJ2-5; D might be TRBD1 (5 bases). CDR3 length: 14 residues. Germline V gene sequence: CDR1 SGHKS, CDR2 YYEKEE (reference sequence). V was cut by 6 bases and J by 13 bases, with 25 bases left in between. The CDR3 reads CASTPQVAGQSSYF. The CDR3 DNA follows: TGTGCCAGCACTCCACAGGTGGCAGGGCAGTCTTCGTACTTC.

The chain links TRBV18 to TRBJ1-5; D is perhaps TRBD1 (5 bases). The germline V gene encodes CDR1 KGHSH and CDR2 LQKENI. With 0 bases removed from V and 2 bases from J, the gap between germline ends came to 8 bases. The CDR3 consists of 15 residues. The CDR3 sequence: CASSPPGGGNQPQHF. CDR3 DNA: TGTGCCAGCTCACCACCGGGGGGGGGCAATCAGCCCCAGCATTTT. The whole variable domain, filled in from reference TRBV18 and TRBJ1-5, reads NAGVMQNPRHLVRRRGQEARLRCSPMKGHSHVYWYRQLPEEGLKFMVYLQKENIIDESGMPKERFSAEFPKEGPSILRIQQVVRGDSAAYFCASSPPGGGNQPQHFGDGTRLSIL.

J is TRBJ2-1 and V is TRBV4-3; 9 bases map to TRBD2. The CDR3 is 15 amino acids. Germline CDR1 is LGHNA and CDR2 is YSLEER. The trim removed 1 base at V and 5 bases at J, leaving 3 bases unmatched. The CDR3 DNA reads as TGCGCCAGCAGCCAAGTAGGACTAGCGAACAATGAGCAGTTCTTC. Residues: CASSQVGLANNEQFF.